The 27 T cell receptor beta chains below were found in one sample sequenced in a study of cytomegalovirus exposure and HLA in healthy donors. The primer mix had 60 Vbeta and 13 Jbeta primers. Assay used: immunoSEQ multiplex PCR; TCRdb lists only in-frame clones, some missing. The sample lists around 92,000 clones, around 74% occurring once. What was sequenced was PBMCs. The receptor source for this set is a woman aged 70-85 years in good health and CMV-seropositive.

J is TRBJ2-7 and V is TRBV19, with 8 bases that match TRBD2. V was pared by 6 bases and J by 0 bases, with 4 bases of the junction left unmatched. CDR1 and CDR2 from the germline V gene are LNHDA and SQIVND (reference sequence). The CDR3 has 14 amino acids. CDR3 protein: CASRASGLSYEQYF. For the CDR3, the DNA is TGTGCCAGTAGGGCTAGCGGGCTCTCCTACGAGCAGTACTTC.

This clone was observed once. This chain links TRBV5-4 with TRBJ2-3, with 12 bases aligning to TRBD1. Trimming took 4 bases from V and 4 from J; bases not matched to a gene: 10. Germline assignment: CDR1 SGHNT and CDR2 YYREEE (reference sequence). CDR3 length: 17 residues. DNA of the CDR3: TGTGCCAGCAGCAAGGGGGGGGACAGGGGGCATTCAGATACGCAGTATTTT. It codes for CASSKGGDRGHSDTQYF.

The chain combines TRBV7-8 with TRBJ2-1, with D perhaps TRBD2 (7 bases). V shed 1 base and J shed 2 bases, with 18 bases lying between them. The CDR3 runs 18 residues. Germline V gene lookup returns CDR1 SGHVS and CDR2 FQNEAQ. The CDR3 protein is CASSLEGLIGGAYNEQFF. CDR3 coding DNA: TGTGCCAGCAGCTTAGAAGGGCTTATAGGGGGGGCCTACAATGAGCAGTTCTTC.

This clone was counted a few times. This chain uses TRBV30 with TRBJ2-3; D not resolved. From germline, CDR1 is GTSNPN and CDR2 SVGIG (reference sequence). The V and J ends lost 0 bases and 2 bases respectively, with 6 bases between them. This CDR3 is 13 amino acids long. The CDR3 is CAWSVSHTDTQYF. CDR3 coding DNA: TGTGCCTGGAGTGTATCCCACACAGATACGCAGTATTTT. Together with reference TRBV30 and TRBJ2-3, the CDR3 gives the full variable domain: SQTIHQWPATLVQPVGSPLSLECTVEGTSNPNLYWYRQAAGRGLQLLFYSVGIGQISSEVPQNLSASRPQDRQFILSSKKLLLSDSGFYLCAWSVSHTDTQYFGPGTRLTVL.

This clone was detected once. The chain joins TRBV7-9 to TRBJ2-7; D might be TRBD1 (5 bases). The germline V gene encodes CDR1 SEHNR and CDR2 FQNEAQ (reference sequence). CDR3 length: 13 residues. The V and J ends lost 3 bases and 1 base respectively, with 7 bases between them. The CDR3 here is CASSLDISYEQYF. The CDR3 DNA reads TGTGCCAGCAGCTTGGACATATCCTACGAGCAGTACTTC.

This rearrangement joins TRBV7-8 to TRBJ1-1, with TRBD1 identical over 7 bases. This CDR3 has 14 amino acids. CDR1 is SGHVS, CDR2 FQNEAQ, per germline. Trimming at V came to 9 bases and at J to 4 bases, leaving 11 bases not matched to a gene. The CDR3 sequence is CASYELQGTTEAFF. In DNA form, the CDR3 reads TGTGCCAGTTACGAGTTACAGGGGACCACTGAAGCTTTCTTT.

The chain is built from TRBV5-1 and TRBJ2-2; 7 nucleotides line up with TRBD1. Germline CDR1 SGHRS, CDR2 YFSETQ. The CDR3 is made up of 15 amino acids. V shed 3 bases, J shed 6 bases, and the junction held 8 bases outside the gene matches. In nucleotides, the CDR3 is TGCGCCAGCAGCTCCCCCCGGGACAGAGCCGGGGAGCTGTTTTTT. As protein: CASSSPRDRAGELFF.

V gene TRBV5-1 combines with J gene TRBJ2-3; 10 bases fit TRBD2. The V and J ends lost 4 bases and 2 bases, in that order; junction bases with no gene match: 7. Germline loops: CDR1 SGHRS, CDR2 YFSETQ. The CDR3 has 16 amino acids. CDR3 amino acids: CASSTSLAGVTDTQYF. The CDR3 region has the DNA TGCGCCAGCAGCACGTCCCTAGCGGGGGTCACAGATACGCAGTATTTT.

This chain joins TRBV5-1 and TRBJ2-7; 9 bases are a match to TRBD1. The CDR3 contains 12 residues. The junction had 2 bases not matched to a gene; V was cut back by 8 bases and J by 2 bases. Germline lookup yields CDR1 SGHRS and CDR2 YFSETQ. CDR3 in DNA: TGCGCCAGTGGGACAGGGCCCTACGAGCAGTACTTC. Its translation is CASGTGPYEQYF.

The CDR3 DNA reads TGTGCCACCCGTTGGGACAGGGAATCACCCCTCCACTTT. This codes for CATRWDRESPLHF. This chain connects TRBV2 to TRBJ1-6; TRBD1 aligns across 9 bases. Per germline, CDR1 SNHLY and CDR2 FYNNEI. The J segment lost 10 bases and the V segment lost 10 bases, leaving 8 bases of the junction unmatched. This CDR3 is 13 amino acids long.

This rearrangement joins TRBV7-2 to TRBJ2-2; weak D call: TRBD1 (6 bases). CDR1 and CDR2 from the germline V gene are SGHTA and FQGNSA. Trimming took 2 bases from V and 7 from J, leaving 8 bases between them. This CDR3 comprises 13 residues. For the CDR3, the DNA is TGTGCCAGCAGCTTACAGGGGTTCGGGGAGCTGTTTTTT. It specifies CASSLQGFGELFF.

The rearrangement uses TRBV5-1 and TRBJ2-3, with TRBD2 matching over 9 bases. The CDR3 has 16 amino acids. The germline V gene has CDR1 SGHRS and CDR2 YFSETQ. V gave up 4 bases and J gave up 5 bases; unmatched junction bases: 11. The CDR3 sequence: CASSPRVSGGKDTQYF. The CDR3 nucleotides read TGCGCCAGCAGCCCTAGGGTTAGCGGGGGAAAAGATACGCAGTATTTT.

Only one count was recorded for this clone. The chain uses TRBV2 and TRBJ2-2; TRBD1 agrees at 12 bases. Per germline, CDR1 SNHLY and CDR2 FYNNEI. The CDR3 consists of 15 residues. V dropped 6 bases and J dropped 7; count of bases not matched to a gene: 6. CDR3 in DNA: TGTGCCAGCAGCGGGACAGGGGGCGCGGGCGGGGAGCTGTTTTTT. This encodes CASSGTGGAGGELFF.

J is TRBJ1-4 and V is TRBV28; D is perhaps TRBD1 (5 bases). Trimming removed 6 bases at V and 7 bases at J, with 9 bases between. The length of the CDR3 is 12 residues. From germline, CDR1 is MDHEN and CDR2 SYDVKM. The DNA of the CDR3 is TGTGCCAGCAGATACCAGGGTGAAAAACTGTTTTTT. Translating it yields CASRYQGEKLFF.

In regard to this clone: This sample also contains other DNA sequences that code for the same CDR3. V and J are TRBV6-6 and TRBJ2-3; D is unresolved. V was clipped by 4 bases and J by 0 bases, with 2 bases between them. Looked up from germline, CDR1 is MNHNY and CDR2 is SVGAGI (reference sequence). The CDR3 extends over 12 amino acids. CDR3 residues: CASSSSTDTQYF. The CDR3 DNA reads TGTGCCAGCAGTTCTAGCACAGATACGCAGTATTTT.

The rearrangement links TRBV5-6 to TRBJ2-4; the D gene is possibly TRBD1 (5 bases). V dropped 4 bases and J dropped 7 bases, with 15 bases sitting between them. The CDR3 covers 14 residues. The germline CDR1 and CDR2 sequences are SGHDT and YYEEEE. The DNA of the CDR3 is TGTGCCAGCAGCCGAACCGGGCCAGGGAACATTCAGTACTTC. It yields the protein CASSRTGPGNIQYF.

The chain couples TRBV7-6 to TRBJ1-4; 8 bases agree with TRBD1. The V and J ends lost 5 bases and 7 bases, in that order; junction bases with no gene match: 3. Germline V gene data show CDR1 as SGHVS and CDR2 as FNYEAQ. The length of the CDR3 is 13 residues. The CDR3 protein is CASSPGTGEKLFF. The CDR3 DNA reads TGTGCCAGCAGCCCAGGGACAGGTGAAAAACTGTTTTTT.

The chain joins TRBV4-3 to TRBJ2-5, with 11 bases fitting TRBD1. J gave up 11 bases and V 1 base, and 9 bases lay outside the gene matches. The CDR3 length is 15 residues. The V gene's germline CDR1 is LGHNA and CDR2 YSLEER. CDR3 bases: TGCGCCAGCAGCCAAGGGACAGGGGGCGTTTATAGGCAGTACTTC. As protein: CASSQGTGGVYRQYF.

V gene TRBV7-2 combines with J gene TRBJ2-5; D gene ambiguous. The CDR3 contains 14 residues. Trimming left V 5 bases short and J 8 bases short, with 18 bases between. The germline V gene has CDR1 SGHTA and CDR2 FQGNSA. CDR3 in amino acids: CASSPLALKITQYF. CDR3 coding DNA: TGTGCCAGCAGCCCCCTGGCCCTTAAAATAACCCAGTACTTC.

J is TRBJ1-1 and V is TRBV7-9, with a possible D match to TRBD1 (5 bases). The germline CDR1 and CDR2 sequences are SEHNR and FQNEAQ (reference sequence). There are 15 residues in the CDR3. Trimming took off 1 base at V and 3 bases at J, with 12 bases between the two ends. The CDR3: CASSLGVREDTEAFF. The CDR3 DNA reads TGTGCCAGCAGCTTAGGAGTCAGGGAGGACACTGAAGCTTTCTTT. The variable domain in full, with the rest retrieved from reference TRBV7-9 and TRBJ1-1, is DTGVSQNPRHKITKRGQNVTFRCDPISEHNRLYWYRQTLGQGPEFLTYFQNEAQLEKSRLLSDRFSAERPKGSFSTLEIQRTEQGDSAMYLCASSLGVREDTEAFFGQGTRLTVV.

The rearrangement links TRBV6-5 to TRBJ1-2, with 9 bases lining up with TRBD1. This CDR3 has 13 residues. CDR1 is MNHEY and CDR2 is SVGAGI in the germline V gene. The junction had 10 bases not matched to a gene; V was cut back by 7 bases and J by 10 bases. The CDR3 reads CASTKYRGLFYTF. The CDR3 region has the DNA TGTGCCAGCACCAAATACAGGGGGCTTTTCTACACCTTC.

The rearrangement joins TRBV29-1 to TRBJ2-2; no reliable D call. CDR1 is SQVTM, CDR2 ANQGSEA, per germline. Trimming left V 2 bases short and J 6 bases short, with 10 bases between. This CDR3 region has 13 residues. CDR3 amino acids: CSVESNLAGELFF. The CDR3 coding sequence is TGCAGCGTTGAATCCAACTTGGCCGGGGAGCTGTTTTTT.

This rearrangement joins TRBV5-1 to TRBJ2-1; perhaps TRBD1 as D (6 bases). The germline CDR1 and CDR2 sequences are SGHRS and YFSETQ. The V end lost 0 bases, the J end lost 3 bases, and 7 bases lay between the germline ends. This CDR3 is 14 amino acids long. This chain's CDR3 is CASSLVTGYNEQFF. The CDR3 DNA follows: TGCGCCAGCAGCTTGGTGACAGGCTACAATGAGCAGTTCTTC.

This chain joins TRBV28 and TRBJ2-7; possibly TRBD2 for D (5 bases). Germline CDR1 reads MDHEN; CDR2 reads SYDVKM. Trimming took off 9 bases at V and 0 bases at J, with 9 bases between the two ends. CDR3 length: 12 amino acids. CDR3 DNA sequence: TGTGCCAGTAGCGCGAGCTCCTACGAGCAGTACTTC. This codes for CASSASSYEQYF.

V usage is TRBV9 and J usage is TRBJ1-1, with 8 nucleotides matching TRBD1. Trimming at V came to 0 bases and at J to 7 bases, leaving 8 bases not matched to a gene. The CDR3 has 15 amino acids. The germline V gene encodes CDR1 SGDLS and CDR2 YYNGEE. The CDR3 DNA reads as TGTGCCAGCAGCGTAGGGTTGTCAGGGGGCATTGAAGCTTTCTTT. Translating it yields CASSVGLSGGIEAFF.

The chain recombines TRBV6-5 with TRBJ2-7, with a possible D match to TRBD2 (5 bases). The CDR3 has 14 amino acids. V was cut by 6 bases and J by 3 bases, with 15 bases left in between. Germline V lookup: CDR1 MNHEY, CDR2 SVGAGI. CDR3 coding DNA: TGTGCCAGCAGGTCCCTCGGGGATCACTACGAGCAGTACTTC. It yields the protein CASRSLGDHYEQYF.

This chain joins TRBV6-1 and TRBJ2-1, with a tentative D call TRBD1 (7 bases). Germline CDR1 MNHNS, CDR2 SASEGT. This CDR3 spans 13 amino acids. Trimming removed 7 bases from V and 9 bases from J, with 16 bases in between. The CDR3 is CASTAGQGGEQFF. The CDR3 nucleotides are TGTGCCAGCACCGCAGGGCAGGGGGGTGAGCAGTTCTTC.